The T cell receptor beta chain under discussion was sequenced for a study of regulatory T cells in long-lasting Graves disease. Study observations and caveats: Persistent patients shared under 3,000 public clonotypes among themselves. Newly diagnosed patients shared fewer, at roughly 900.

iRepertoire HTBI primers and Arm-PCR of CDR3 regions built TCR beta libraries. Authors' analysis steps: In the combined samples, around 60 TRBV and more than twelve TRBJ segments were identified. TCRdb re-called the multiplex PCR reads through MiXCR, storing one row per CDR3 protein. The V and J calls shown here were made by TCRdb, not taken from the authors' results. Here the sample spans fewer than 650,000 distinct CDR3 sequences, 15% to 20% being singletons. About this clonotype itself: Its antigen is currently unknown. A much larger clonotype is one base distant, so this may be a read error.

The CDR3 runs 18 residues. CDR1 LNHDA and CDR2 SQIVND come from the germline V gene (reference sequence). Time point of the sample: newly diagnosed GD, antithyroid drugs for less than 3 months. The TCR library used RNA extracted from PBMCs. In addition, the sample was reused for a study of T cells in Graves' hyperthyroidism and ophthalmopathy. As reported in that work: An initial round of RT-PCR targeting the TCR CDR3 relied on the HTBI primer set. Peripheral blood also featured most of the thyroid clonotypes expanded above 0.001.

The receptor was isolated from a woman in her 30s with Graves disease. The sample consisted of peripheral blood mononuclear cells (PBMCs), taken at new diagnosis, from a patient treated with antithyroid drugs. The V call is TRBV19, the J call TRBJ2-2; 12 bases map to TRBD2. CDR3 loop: CASWRGTSGYTFSGGLFF. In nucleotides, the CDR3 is TGTGCCAGTTGGCGCGGGACTAGCGGGTATACGTTTTCCGGGGGGCTGTTTTTT. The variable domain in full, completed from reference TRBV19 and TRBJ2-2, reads DGGITQSPKYLFRKEGQNVTLSCEQNLNHDAMYWYRQDPGQGLRLIYYSQIVNDFQKGDIAEGYSVSREKKESFPLTVTSAQKNPTAFYLCASWRGTSGYTFSGGLFFGEGSRLTVL.